The 5 T cell receptor beta chains listed next were all sequenced from one sample in a study of regulatory T cells in long-lasting Graves disease. Regarding time point: newly diagnosed GD, antithyroid drugs for less than 3 months. After RNA was extracted from PBMCs, the TCR library was made from it. With iRepertoire HTBI primers and Arm-PCR of CDR3 regions, TCR beta libraries were built. TCRdb fed the multiplex PCR reads into MiXCR, producing one record per CDR3 protein. Seen here are 370,000 or so distinct CDR3 sequences, roughly 17% observed once, and the top ten hold just over 20%. These records were also assigned to another study, of T cells in Graves' hyperthyroidism and ophthalmopathy.

This specimen was peripheral blood mononuclear cells (PBMCs), taken at new diagnosis, from a patient treated with antithyroid drugs. The origin of the receptors is a woman between 18 and 29 years old with Graves disease.

This clonotype was found many times. The junction differs from germline at one of its ends, possibly a read error. The J gene is TRBJ2-3, the V gene TRBV5-1; the D gene is possibly TRBD1 (6 bases). CDR1 is SGHRS and CDR2 is YFSETQ in the germline V gene. This CDR3 has 14 residues. The CDR3 region is CASSLQGGTDTQYF. The DNA for the CDR3 is TGTGCCAGCAGCTTACAGGGAGGCACAGATACGCAGTATTTT.

The chain links TRBV28 to TRBJ1-1; D is ambiguous. This CDR3 comprises 14 residues. Germline CDR1 reads MDHEN; CDR2 reads SYDVKM. Trimming pared 10 bases from V and 1 base from J, leaving 16 bases between. The DNA for the CDR3 is TGTGCCACCCACGTTGGAGGGTCGAACACTGAAGCTTTCTTT. Translating it yields CATHVGGSNTEAFF.

The sample holds many counts of this clonotype. The V gene is TRBV5-1, the J gene TRBJ2-1; 8 nucleotides line up with TRBD2. From germline, CDR1 is SGHRS and CDR2 YFSETQ. The V gene end was trimmed by 4 bases and the J gene end by 5 bases; junction bases not matched to a gene: 8. The CDR3 has 15 residues. CDR3 DNA: TGCGCCAGCAGCCGCCTCGCGGGGGGAAACAATGAGCAGTTCTTC. Translation: CASSRLAGGNNEQFF. Complete variable domain (other parts from reference TRBV5-1 and TRBJ2-1): KAGVTQTPRYLIKTRGQQVTLSCSPISGHRSVSWYQQTPGQGLQFLFEYFSETQRNKGNFPGRFSGRQFSNSRSEMNVSTLELGDSALYLCASSRLAGGNNEQFFGPGTRLTVL.

V gene TRBV6-1 combines with J gene TRBJ2-1; TRBD1 agrees at 8 bases. Germline lookup yields CDR1 MNHNS and CDR2 SASEGT. The CDR3 has 14 amino acids. Trimming cost V 5 bases and J 3 bases; bases outside gene matches: 3. The CDR3 bases are TGTGCCAGCAGTCCGGACAGGGTCTACAATGAGCAGTTCTTC. Translated, it gives CASSPDRVYNEQFF.

This clonotype was counted many times. The V and J genes are TRBV28 and TRBJ2-1; no definite D call. The germline V gene has CDR1 MDHEN and CDR2 SYDVKM. CDR3 size: 10 residues. V shed 2 bases and J shed 11 bases, with 4 bases lying between them. The CDR3 reads CASSLDKQFF. CDR3 nucleotide sequence: TGTGCCAGCAGTTTAGATAAGCAGTTCTTC.